Given below is one TCR beta chain in context. This specimen belongs to a study of blood T cell repertoires in COVID-19. As for the study in general: From the United States, Italy and Spain came samples of acute and convalescent COVID-19. T cells, B-cell-depleted T cells, or PBMCs provided the cDNA or gDNA that served as material.

In the authors' workflow: For nucleated cells, counts were estimated from reference gene primer amplification. Libraries were prepared by immunoSEQ multiplex PCR; TCRdb keeps only in-frame clonotypes and omits some of them. That table is the source of V, J and clone size, and D and trimming were worked out from the DNA. The sample has hundreds of thousands of clones, 88% seen once. There are 16 residues in the CDR3. J gave up 5 bases and V 4 bases, and 8 bases lay outside the gene matches. This sequence originates from a woman between 25 and 40 years old with acute or convalescent COVID-19. J is TRBJ2-1 and V is TRBV5-3; 11 nucleotides match TRBD2. TRBV5-3 is reported as an ORF; its role is uncertain. Input material: peripheral blood. CDR3 sequence (DNA): TGTGCCAGAAGCGTCTTGCTAGCGGGAGGTAACAATGAGCAGTTCTTC. This gives the protein CARSVLLAGGNNEQFF.